Following are 11 T cell receptor beta chains from one sample sequenced in a study of response to subunit inactivated influenza vaccine. One entry per CDR3 protein results from TCRdb running MiXCR on the RT-PCR reads. The sample shows hundreds of thousands of distinct CDR3 sequences, approximately 24% of them seen only once. The sample in question was CD4+ T cells sorted from PBMCs, obtained about 5 days after vaccination. These receptors all stem from a man in his fifties who received an inactivated influenza vaccine.

The J gene is TRBJ1-1, the V gene TRBV3-1; D is uncertain. V shed 4 bases and J shed 6 bases, with 15 bases lying between them. Germline values: CDR1 LGHDT, CDR2 YNNKEL (reference sequence). This CDR3 has 14 residues. The DNA for the CDR3 is TGTGCCAGCAGCCCCGGAGCTAGCGGATCTGAAGCTTTCTTT. This codes for CASSPGASGSEAFF.

This chain uses TRBV29-1 with TRBJ1-2; D is ambiguous. The V end lost 3 bases, the J end lost 5 bases, and 10 bases lay between the germline ends. From germline, CDR1 is SQVTM and CDR2 ANQGSEA. This CDR3 is 12 amino acids long. The CDR3 DNA is TGCAGCGTTGAGAGTCAGGTGTATGGCTACACCTTC. Translating it yields CSVESQVYGYTF.

This clonotype was observed a few times. The chain couples TRBV4-2 to TRBJ2-1; TRBD2 agrees at 9 bases. Trimming cost V 0 bases and J 4 bases; bases outside gene matches: 1. The CDR3 is 15 residues long. Per germline, CDR1 LGHNA and CDR2 YNFKEQ. The CDR3 loop reads CASSQDLAGYNEQFF. CDR3 bases: TGTGCCAGCAGCCAAGATCTAGCGGGGTACAATGAGCAGTTCTTC.

This clonotype was counted between two and nine times. The chain uses TRBV7-2 and TRBJ2-5; D is uncertain. The CDR3 has 14 amino acids. Trimming shortened V by 0 bases and J by 4 bases, and 9 bases separated the two germline ends. Germline CDR1 reads SGHTA; CDR2 reads FQGNSA. CDR3 sequence (DNA): TGTGCCAGCAGCTTAGCGCTATGGGGAGAGACCCAGTACTTC. This encodes CASSLALWGETQYF.

This sequence joins TRBV5-1 and TRBJ2-5; the D is unclear. Germline lookup yields CDR1 SGHRS and CDR2 YFSETQ. V was trimmed by 2 bases and J by 3 bases, leaving 11 bases between them. The CDR3 is 14 amino acids. CDR3 protein: CASSFAAVEETQYF. In nucleotides, the CDR3 is TGCGCCAGCAGCTTCGCGGCCGTAGAAGAGACCCAGTACTTC.

The rearrangement uses TRBV18 and TRBJ2-7, with D perhaps matching TRBD2 (5 bases). The germline CDR1 and CDR2 sequences are KGHSH and LQKENI. Between the trimmed V and J ends, which lost 3 bases and 6 bases, there was a span of 9 bases. This CDR3 region has 12 residues. The chain's CDR3 is CASSPGSGEQYF. The CDR3 coding sequence is TGTGCCAGCTCACCGGGGAGTGGCGAGCAGTACTTC.

This clonotype has a handful of counts. The rearrangement links TRBV15 to TRBJ2-5, with 9 bases identical to TRBD2. This CDR3 is 16 amino acids long. V gave up 2 bases and J gave up 2 bases; unmatched junction bases: 6. Germline V gene data show CDR1 as LNHNV and CDR2 as YYDKDF (reference sequence). The CDR3 DNA follows: TGTGCCACCAGCAGACTAGCGGGGATGATACAAGAGACCCAGTACTTC. Amino acids: CATSRLAGMIQETQYF.

This clonotype was counted a few times. The V and J genes are TRBV30 and TRBJ2-2, with a tentative D call TRBD1 (6 bases). V was clipped by 2 bases and J by 4 bases, with 20 bases between them. Germline CDR1 and CDR2: GTSNPN and SVGIG (reference sequence). This CDR3 has 17 residues. The CDR3 DNA reads TGTGCCTGGAGTTCCCTCCGGACAGCGAGAGCCACCGGGGAGCTGTTTTTT. Amino acid sequence: CAWSSLRTARATGELFF.

The chain recombines TRBV9 with TRBJ1-6; D might be TRBD1 (5 bases). The germline V gene encodes CDR1 SGDLS and CDR2 YYNGEE. The CDR3 has 14 residues. V lost 0 bases, J lost 8 bases, and 9 bases lay in between. The CDR3 nucleotides read TGTGCCAGCAGCGTAGGTCAGGGCTATTCACCCCTCCACTTT. Protein sequence: CASSVGQGYSPLHF.

V is TRBV6-1 and J is TRBJ2-1; 8 bases map to TRBD2. This CDR3 contains 14 residues. Losses at the gene ends were 8 bases for V and 6 bases for J; bases not matched to a gene: 9. From germline, CDR1 is MNHNS and CDR2 SASEGT. The CDR3 loop reads CASGRGGPSNEQFF. Here the CDR3 DNA reads TGTGCCAGCGGCCGGGGGGGCCCCTCCAATGAGCAGTTCTTC.

This CDR3 is CASSPGQSAYNEQFF. CDR3 nucleotide sequence: TGTGCCAGCAGCCCGGGACAGTCCGCCTACAATGAGCAGTTCTTC. The rearrangement joins TRBV7-9 to TRBJ2-1; 7 bases line up with TRBD1. Germline values: CDR1 SEHNR, CDR2 FQNEAQ (reference sequence). The length of the CDR3 is 15 residues. V was pared by 5 bases and J by 2 bases, with 6 bases of the junction left unmatched.